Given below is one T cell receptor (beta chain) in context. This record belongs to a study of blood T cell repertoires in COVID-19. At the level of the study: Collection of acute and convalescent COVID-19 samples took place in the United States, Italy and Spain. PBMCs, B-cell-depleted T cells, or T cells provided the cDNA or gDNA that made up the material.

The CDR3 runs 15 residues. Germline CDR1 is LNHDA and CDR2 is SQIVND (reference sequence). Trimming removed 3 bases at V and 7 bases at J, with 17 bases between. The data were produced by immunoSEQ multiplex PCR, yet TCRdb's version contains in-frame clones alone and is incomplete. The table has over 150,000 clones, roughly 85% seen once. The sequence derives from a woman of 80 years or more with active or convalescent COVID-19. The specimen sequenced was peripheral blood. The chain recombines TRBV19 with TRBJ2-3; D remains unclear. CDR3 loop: CASSIPGGVGYTQYF. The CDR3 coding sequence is TGTGCCAGTAGTATCCCCGGCGGAGTGGGTTATACGCAGTATTTT.